Below are 28 T cell receptor beta chains sequenced from a single sample in a study of blood T cell repertoires in COVID-19 (TCRdb year 2020). The method behind the library was the immunoSEQ multiplex PCR assay. The table was pulled from immuneACCESS by TCRdb, which kept in-frame rearrangements only. Such tables lose some clones; where checked, under half of the loss comes from unresolved V genes, and the rest has no known cause. This sample lists about 250,000 clones; around four fifths were detected once. Roughly 8.8% of the sample rests with the top ten. Specimen: peripheral blood. Every receptor here comes from a man aged 40-49 years with active or convalescent COVID-19.

The chain joins TRBV6-5 to TRBJ2-5; the match to TRBD2 covers 7 bases. V shed 8 bases, J shed 5 bases, and the junction held 8 bases outside the gene matches. The CDR3 covers 13 residues. The germline gives CDR1 MNHEY, CDR2 SVGAGI. CDR3 sequence (DNA): TGTGCCAGCCAACGGGGGGTGTGGGAGACCCAGTACTTC. Amino acid sequence: CASQRGVWETQYF.

The CDR3 sequence: CASSLVAGAQEPQHF. In DNA form, the CDR3 reads TGCGCCAGCAGCTTGGTGGCAGGCGCCCAGGAACCCCAGCATTTT. The chain carries TRBV5-1 and TRBJ1-5; D remains unclear. The CDR3 totals 15 residues. Germline V lookup: CDR1 SGHRS, CDR2 YFSETQ. V lost 0 bases to trimming and J lost 10 bases, with 17 bases between them.

The chain has TRBV6-2 or TRBV6-3 and TRBJ1-4; a possible D gene is TRBD1 (6 bases). Between the trimmed V and J ends, which lost 6 bases and 2 bases, there was a span of 13 bases. Germline lookup yields CDR1 MNHEY and CDR2 SVGEGT. The CDR3 sequence is 15 residues long. The CDR3 is CASSPGQGTNEKLFF. CDR3 nucleotides: TGTGCCAGCAGCCCCGGGCAGGGGACTAATGAAAAACTGTTTTTT.

This clone was counted a few times. The V and J genes are TRBV13 and TRBJ2-2, with D tentatively TRBD2 (5 bases). V dropped 4 bases and J dropped 1 base, with 10 bases sitting between them. Per germline, CDR1 PRHDT and CDR2 FYEKMQ (reference sequence). This CDR3 contains 15 residues. CDR3: CASSSPGRNTGELFF. The DNA for the CDR3 is TGTGCCAGCAGCTCCCCGGGAAGGAACACCGGGGAGCTGTTTTTT.

This clone was seen just once. This chain connects TRBV3-1 (or the pseudogene TRBV3-2) to TRBJ1-5, with D unresolved. The germline V gene encodes CDR1 LGHDT and CDR2 YNNKEL (reference sequence). Trimming cost V 0 bases and J 6 bases, with 9 bases left between them. The CDR3 has 14 amino acids. CDR3 sequence: CASSQDGRAQPQHF. CDR3 coding DNA: TGTGCCAGCAGCCAAGATGGCCGTGCTCAGCCCCAGCATTTT.

This chain links TRBV7-8 with TRBJ1-1, with unresolved D. Germline V gene sequence: CDR1 SGHVS, CDR2 FQNEAQ. The V and J ends lost 5 bases and 11 bases respectively, with 18 bases between them. The CDR3 loop spans 13 amino acids. The CDR3 sequence: CASSSREEGNAFF. CDR3 in DNA: TGTGCCAGCAGCAGCCGGGAGGAAGGGAACGCTTTCTTT.

V and J are TRBV18 and TRBJ2-1, with TRBD2 identical over 14 bases. V trimming: 1 base; J trimming: 2 bases; junction bases outside the gene matches: 4. The CDR3 is made up of 18 amino acids. The V gene's germline CDR1 is KGHSH and CDR2 LQKENI. CDR3 coding DNA: TGTGCCAGCTCACCACTTCCGGGACTAGCGGGGGCCTACAATGAGCAGTTCTTC. Amino acids: CASSPLPGLAGAYNEQFF.

The rearrangement links TRBV18 to TRBJ1-6; possibly TRBD1 for D (5 bases). CDR3 length: 15 amino acids. V was shortened by 1 base and J by 2 bases, with 6 bases between the two germline ends. Germline CDR1 KGHSH, CDR2 LQKENI. CDR3 sequence (DNA): TGTGCCAGCTCACCACAGGGGACCTATAATTCACCCCTCCACTTT. Encoded protein: CASSPQGTYNSPLHF. Variable domain in full (rest from reference TRBV18 and TRBJ1-6): NAGVMQNPRHLVRRRGQEARLRCSPMKGHSHVYWYRQLPEEGLKFMVYLQKENIIDESGMPKERFSAEFPKEGPSILRIQQVVRGDSAAYFCASSPQGTYNSPLHFGNGTRLTVT.

The genes are TRBV27 and TRBJ2-5, with D perhaps matching TRBD2 (6 bases). In germline, CDR1 is MNHEY, CDR2 SMNVEV (reference sequence). This CDR3 is built from 15 residues. With 6 bases removed from V and 4 bases from J, the gap between germline ends came to 18 bases. The CDR3 region has the DNA TGTGCCAGCAGCGTGACGGGTGGTAGCGGAGAGACCCAGTACTTC. Protein: CASSVTGGSGETQYF.

The chain recombines TRBV3-1 (or the pseudogene TRBV3-2) with TRBJ1-2, with D hard to call. The germline gives CDR1 LGHDT, CDR2 YNNKEL (reference sequence). V was pared by 1 base and J by 7 bases, with 10 bases between. This CDR3 comprises 13 residues. Written as DNA, the CDR3 is TGTGCCAGCAGCCAAGCGGGTAGGTTTGGCTACACCTTC. Protein sequence: CASSQAGRFGYTF.

In this sample, this clone turned up a few times. The chain links TRBV19 to TRBJ2-2, with D uncertain. Trimming took 5 bases from V and 0 from J, leaving 13 bases between them. CDR1 is LNHDA and CDR2 is SQIVND in the germline V gene (reference sequence). CDR3 length: 16 amino acids. For the CDR3, the DNA is TGTGCCAGTAGTGGGCAGGCCGCCTCGAACACCGGGGAGCTGTTTTTT. Translated, it gives CASSGQAASNTGELFF.

The chain has TRBV29-1 and TRBJ1-1, with 7 bases identical to TRBD1. The germline gives CDR1 SQVTM, CDR2 ANQGSEA. With 6 bases clipped from V and 1 base from J, the junction kept 11 bases outside the gene matches. The CDR3 contains 15 residues. CDR3 sequence: CSVEAPGQTNTEAFF. In DNA, the CDR3 is TGCAGCGTGGAGGCCCCGGGACAGACGAACACTGAAGCTTTCTTT.

The rearrangement links TRBV5-1 to TRBJ2-7, with 9 bases that match TRBD1. The CDR3 sequence is 15 residues long. Germline V gene sequence: CDR1 SGHRS, CDR2 YFSETQ. V lost 0 bases to trimming and J lost 3 bases; unmatched junction nucleotides: 4. In nucleotides, the CDR3 is TGCGCCAGCAGCTTGGCACAGGGGGCAGGCTACGAGCAGTACTTC. Its translation: CASSLAQGAGYEQYF.

This chain joins TRBV3-1 (or the pseudogene TRBV3-2) and TRBJ2-3, with 7 positions matching TRBD2. Per the germline V gene, CDR1 is LGHDT and CDR2 is YNNKEL (reference sequence). Unmatched junction bases numbered 21, after V lost 4 bases and J lost 2 bases. This CDR3 spans 20 amino acids. CDR3 sequence reads: CASSPRGPDYVAGDTDTQYF. The CDR3 nucleotides read TGTGCCAGCAGCCCCCGTGGTCCCGACTACGTGGCGGGGGACACAGATACGCAGTATTTT.

The V and J genes are TRBV2 and TRBJ2-7; TRBD1 aligns across 7 bases. This CDR3 has 12 amino acids. Germline V gene data show CDR1 as SNHLY and CDR2 as FYNNEI. V shed 8 bases and J 4 bases; nucleotides not matched to a gene: 5. This CDR3 reads CASDPTGYEQYF. The CDR3 DNA follows: TGTGCCAGCGACCCGACAGGGTACGAGCAGTACTTC.

The V and J genes are TRBV19 and TRBJ2-7; perhaps TRBD2 as D (6 bases). Per germline, CDR1 LNHDA and CDR2 SQIVND (reference sequence). The CDR3 spans 15 residues. V dropped 0 bases and J dropped 1 base, with 10 bases sitting between them. The CDR3 DNA sequence: TGTGCCAGTAGTATAGACCCGGGAGTGTCCTACGAGCAGTACTTC. This gives the protein CASSIDPGVSYEQYF.

A word on this clone: Other DNA sequences in this specimen translate into the identical CDR3. This chain connects TRBV11-2 to TRBJ1-1, with a tentative D call TRBD1 (5 bases). Germline V gene data show CDR1 as SGHAT and CDR2 as FQNNGV. Trimming took 6 bases from V and 1 from J, leaving 12 bases between them. There are 14 residues in the CDR3. Here the CDR3 reads CASSSGQGNTEAFF. CDR3 DNA sequence: TGTGCCAGCAGTAGTGGGCAGGGGAACACTGAAGCTTTCTTT.

This chain links TRBV18 with TRBJ1-1, with D perhaps matching TRBD1 (5 bases). The germline gives CDR1 KGHSH, CDR2 LQKENI. This CDR3 is built from 13 residues. Trimming shortened V by 5 bases and J by 2 bases, and 9 bases separated the two germline ends. CDR3 loop: CASSADSNTEAFF. CDR3 nucleotides: TGTGCCAGCTCAGCTGACAGTAACACTGAAGCTTTCTTT.

The V gene is TRBV4-3, the J gene TRBJ1-4, with a tentative D call TRBD1 (6 bases). CDR1 is LGHNA, CDR2 YSLEER, per germline. The length of the CDR3 is 14 residues. Trimming pared 4 bases from V and 7 bases from J, leaving 13 bases between. CDR3 amino acids: CASSPHRDIEKLFF. CDR3 sequence (DNA): TGCGCCAGCAGCCCTCACCGGGACATTGAAAAACTGTTTTTT.

The chain couples TRBV29-1 to TRBJ2-7, with 7 bases aligning to TRBD1. This CDR3 has 12 residues. Trimming removed 4 bases from V and 2 bases from J; junction bases left unmatched: 2. Germline-derived CDR1 and CDR2 are SQVTM and ANQGSEA. The CDR3 protein is CSVVGQTYEQYF. Written as DNA, the CDR3 is TGCAGCGTTGTGGGACAGACCTACGAGCAGTACTTC.

The sample holds one count of this clone. The chain recombines TRBV18 with TRBJ1-1, with D possibly matching TRBD1 (5 bases). V dropped 6 bases and J dropped 0 bases, with 8 bases sitting between them. This CDR3 comprises 13 residues. Germline V gene lookup returns CDR1 KGHSH and CDR2 LQKENI. CDR3: CASSQGVNTEAFF. The CDR3 DNA sequence: TGTGCCAGCTCCCAAGGGGTGAACACTGAAGCTTTCTTT.

The genes are TRBV6-2 or TRBV6-3 and TRBJ1-2; possibly TRBD1 for D (5 bases). CDR1 and CDR2 (germline): MNHEY, SVGEGT. CDR3 length equals 12 residues. V was clipped by 2 bases and J by 8 bases, with 9 bases between them. Here the CDR3 reads CASSYQGTGYTF. The CDR3 bases are TGTGCCAGCAGTTACCAGGGAACGGGCTACACCTTC.

The chain is built from TRBV19 and TRBJ1-1, with a tentative D call TRBD1 (6 bases). This CDR3 contains 13 residues. V was clipped by 7 bases and J by 7 bases, with 16 bases between them. CDR1 LNHDA and CDR2 SQIVND come from the germline V gene (reference sequence). CDR3 residues: CASTTGRVGEAFF. CDR3 nucleotide sequence: TGTGCCAGTACCACAGGGAGGGTAGGTGAAGCTTTCTTT.

The V gene is TRBV27, the J gene TRBJ1-2; 10 bases fit TRBD1. Germline CDR1 MNHEY, CDR2 SMNVEV (reference sequence). The CDR3 runs 14 residues. Trimming cost V 4 bases and J 5 bases; bases outside gene matches: 4. The CDR3 DNA reads TGTGCCAGCAGTTCGACAGGGGGCGGGTATGGCTACACCTTC. Its protein product is CASSSTGGGYGYTF.

CDR3: CASSSGQGLKAGELFF. CDR3 coding DNA: TGTGCCAGCAGCTCCGGACAGGGTTTAAAGGCCGGGGAGCTGTTTTTT. This chain connects TRBV7-8 to TRBJ2-2, with 8 bases identical to TRBD1. With 4 bases clipped from V and 6 bases from J, the junction kept 10 bases outside the gene matches. The V gene's germline CDR1 is SGHVS and CDR2 FQNEAQ. The CDR3 totals 16 residues.

The chain employs TRBV6-5 and TRBJ1-3; D may be TRBD1 (6 bases). This CDR3 is built from 15 residues. Germline V gene lookup returns CDR1 MNHEY and CDR2 SVGAGI. Trimming cost V 2 bases and J 2 bases, with 10 bases left between them. The CDR3 reads CASSYGPGAGNTIYF. The CDR3 region has the DNA TGTGCCAGCAGTTACGGGCCAGGGGCTGGAAACACCATATATTTT.

This clone was observed once. The chain combines TRBV9 with TRBJ2-3; 7 bases match TRBD1. The CDR3 covers 17 residues. V dropped 1 base and J dropped 4; count of bases not matched to a gene: 12. Germline CDR1 SGDLS, CDR2 YYNGEE. CDR3 bases: TGTGCCAGCAGCGTAAGGGATCTCGGGACAGCCCCAGATACGCAGTATTTT. Translating gives CASSVRDLGTAPDTQYF.

The CDR3 reads CASSLWAAVEVTF. CDR3 nucleotides: TGTGCCAGCAGCTTATGGGCCGCCGTGGAAGTCACCTTC. The V call is TRBV7-9, the J call TRBJ1-2; D call uncertain. The germline V gene encodes CDR1 SEHNR and CDR2 FQNEAQ (reference sequence). V was clipped by 2 bases and J by 13 bases, with 17 bases between them. The CDR3 totals 13 residues.